This TCR beta chain was sequenced in a study of blood T cell repertoires in COVID-19. TCRdb's table, derived via immunoSEQ multiplex PCR, lists solely in-frame clones and lacks some. The table records fewer than 200,000 clones, 80% to 90% of them present only once. The V gene lost 4 bases and the J gene lost 4 bases, with 13 bases spanning the gap. Per germline, CDR1 SEHNR and CDR2 FQNEAQ (reference sequence). There are 14 residues in the CDR3. The source material was peripheral blood. This rearrangement joins TRBV7-9 to TRBJ1-1; D is perhaps TRBD1 (5 bases). This receptor was taken from a man between 65 and 85 years old with active or convalescent COVID-19. In nucleotides, the CDR3 is TGTGCCAGCAGCTCAATACAGGTGGGCACTGAAGCTTTCTTT. Its translation: CASSSIQVGTEAFF.